Below, one TCR beta chain is given with its context. The antigen remains undetermined. Patients with autoimmune history or systemic immunosuppression were excluded. The record originates from a study of OX40 agonist ivuxolimab in advanced cancers. At the level of the study: Dose-escalation cases comprised hepatocellular carcinoma, melanoma, renal cell or head and neck cancer.

Whole-study results and caveats: Those patients achieving a partial response at 0.1-3.0 mg/kg showed among the lowest clonal expansion. Both blood CD4+ and CD8+ T cells showed clonal growth by week 6 at 0.1 to 3.0 mg/kg.

Using immunoSEQ multiplex PCR, the repertoire was profiled, and TCRdb retains in-frame clones only, with some absent. The repertoire consists of about 40,000 clones, with about 86% occurring once and the leading ten covering 20% to 25%. This CDR3 contains 14 residues. Germline CDR1 reads SGHTA; CDR2 reads FQGTGA. Trimming cost V 4 bases and J 1 base, with 10 bases left between them. The specimen comprised CD4+ or CD8+ T cells sorted from blood, sampled in a trial of the OX40 agonist ivuxolimab. This chain uses TRBV7-3 with TRBJ1-1, with D uncertain. The TCR originated in an adult with an advanced solid tumor such as melanoma, head and neck, liver or kidney cancer. CDR3 protein: CASSSVGGNTEAFF. The CDR3 DNA follows: TGTGCCAGCAGCTCCGTCGGAGGGAACACTGAAGCTTTCTTT.